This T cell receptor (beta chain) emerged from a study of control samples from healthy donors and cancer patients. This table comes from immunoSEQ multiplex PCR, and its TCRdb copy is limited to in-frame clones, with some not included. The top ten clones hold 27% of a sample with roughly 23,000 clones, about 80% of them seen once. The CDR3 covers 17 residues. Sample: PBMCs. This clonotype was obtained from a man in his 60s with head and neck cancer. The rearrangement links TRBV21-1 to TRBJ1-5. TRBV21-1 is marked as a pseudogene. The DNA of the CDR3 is TGTGCCAGCAGTTTGGCATTAGCTACATGGCATCATCAGCCCCAGCATTTT. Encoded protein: CASSLALATWHHQPQHF.